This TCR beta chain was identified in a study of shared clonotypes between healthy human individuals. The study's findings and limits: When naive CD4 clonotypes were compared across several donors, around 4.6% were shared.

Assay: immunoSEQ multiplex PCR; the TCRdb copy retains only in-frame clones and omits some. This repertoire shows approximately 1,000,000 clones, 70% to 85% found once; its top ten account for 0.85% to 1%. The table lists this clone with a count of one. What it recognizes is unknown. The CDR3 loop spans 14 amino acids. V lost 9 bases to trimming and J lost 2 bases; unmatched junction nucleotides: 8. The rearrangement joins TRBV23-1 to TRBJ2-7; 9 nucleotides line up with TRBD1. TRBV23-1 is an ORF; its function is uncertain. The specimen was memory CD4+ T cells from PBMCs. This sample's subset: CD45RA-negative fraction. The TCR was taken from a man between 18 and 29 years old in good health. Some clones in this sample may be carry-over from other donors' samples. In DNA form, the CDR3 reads TGCGCCAGTCCGAGGACAGGGGAGACCTACGAGCAGTACTTC. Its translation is CASPRTGETYEQYF.